This is a list of T cell receptor beta chains from one sample in a study of T cells expressing NK-cell markers. Using the 5' RACE reads, TCRdb records one entry per CDR3 protein without DNA. In total, the table holds fewer than 400,000 distinct CDR3 sequences. Sequenced material: blood T cells: a sorted CD56 or NKG2C T cell subset, CD4+ or CD8+ T cells, or bulk PBMC T cells (not recorded which). These receptor sequences come from a woman in her forties or fifties in good health. Both conserved end residues are part of each CDR3. The order of the fields is V gene, J gene, CDR3 protein.

TRBV10-3	TRBJ2-2	CAISPSTEFRDFKTVAGELFF
TRBV6-5	TRBJ2-3	CASNARDRGPGDTQYF
TRBV7-2	TRBJ2-1	CASSLAASGSYNEQFF
TRBV12-3/TRBV12-4	TRBJ2-2	CASSLTGGRGTGELFF
TRBV12-3/TRBV12-4	TRBJ1-5	CASSPSTGQPQHF
TRBV29-1	TRBJ2-7	CSVVAGVSSYEQYF
TRBV10-2	TRBJ2-2	CASRAGGTPGRLFF
TRBV7-9	TRBJ2-7	CASAPASSYEQYF
TRBV7-8	TRBJ2-1	CASSWETSLYNEQFF
TRBV3-1	TRBJ2-5	CASSQDQSAVQETQYF
TRBV27	TRBJ2-1	CASSIYRGPTVNEQFF
TRBV3-1	TRBJ1-3	CASSQGWRRGGGNTIYF
TRBV7-9	TRBJ2-7	CASSSPDRVGYEQYF
TRBV30	TRBJ1-2	CAWSHSMFPYGYTF
TRBV11-2	TRBJ1-2	CASSLPGTVYGYTF
TRBV7-8	TRBJ2-3	CASSYGGSLADTQYF
TRBV18	TRBJ2-7	CASSPRQGSSYEQYF
TRBV6-5	TRBJ2-1	CASSYLGGLGSNEQFF
TRBV12-3/TRBV12-4	TRBJ1-2	CASSPGLLYYGYTF
TRBV7-2	TRBJ2-5	CASSLALSGRSETQYF
TRBV5-1	TRBJ2-3	CASSHTVTDTQYF
TRBV29-1	TRBJ2-1	CSVRVTSDILDEQFF
TRBV14	TRBJ2-1	CASSQRYPLFF
TRBV24-1	TRBJ1-5	CATSPTGSNQPQHF
TRBV20-1	TRBJ2-1	CSALSGRNPYNEQFF
TRBV12-3/TRBV12-4	TRBJ1-1	CASSLDLTEAFF
TRBV7-8	TRBJ2-3	CASSGDSNTDTQYF
TRBV28	TRBJ2-5	CASSPVQGQGRKTQYF
TRBV24-1	TRBJ2-1	CATSQGRPEAEQFF
TRBV7-9	TRBJ2-1	CASSLVEGPYNEQFF
TRBV20-1	TRBJ1-5	CSARDRRGGNQPQHF